This T cell receptor beta chain was sequenced in a study of shared clonotypes between healthy human individuals. Study results and limitations: Deeper or shallower sequencing was expected to change how clonotypes are shared among donors.

As for this clone: Antigen specificity is unknown.

Adult Caucasians living in Nashville, Tennessee made up all of the donors. Unsorted samples drew genomic DNA from tens of millions of PBMCs. Trimming took 1 base from V and 4 from J, leaving 9 bases between them. This CDR3 region has 14 residues. The germline CDR1 and CDR2 sequences are LNHDA and SQIVND (reference sequence). As processed by the authors: As immunoSEQ supplied junction-only sequences (without quality scores), filtering differed. Libraries were prepared by immunoSEQ multiplex PCR; TCRdb keeps only in-frame clonotypes and omits some of them. Clonal size and the V and J genes are those of that table, whereas D and trimming came from the DNA. The sample has about 490,000 clones; 76% are singletons.

Sequencing used PBMCs. This chain connects TRBV19 to TRBJ2-3; D uncertain. This receptor was identified in a woman aged 40 to 55 in good health. Some clones in this sample may be carry-over from other donors' samples. Written as DNA, the CDR3 is TGTGCCAGTAGTATAGGCGTAGGACCAGATACGCAGTATTTT. Protein: CASSIGVGPDTQYF.